This TCR beta chain was recorded in a study of stem cell transplantation in POMP-related autoinflammatory disease. Background on the study: Defective thymoproteasomes were hypothesized to impair CD8+ T-cell positive selection. Study-level results: Across all analyzed T-cell subsets, patients with PRAID tended toward reduced diversity and increased clonality. Fewer unique TRB V-J gene pairings were identified in patients with PRAID.

This CDR3 region has 13 residues. Trimming removed 6 bases at V and 0 bases at J, with 7 bases between. Germline V gives CDR1 SNHLY, CDR2 FYNNEI. The sample holds one count of this clone. The antigen is undetermined. TCRdb's table, derived via immunoSEQ multiplex PCR, lists solely in-frame clones and lacks some. The sample records more than 25,000 clones, around nine tenths being singletons. This specimen was CD4+ T cells from PBMCs, taken before stem cell transplantation. J is TRBJ2-3 and V is TRBV2; D is unresolved. The clonotype comes from a human donor with POMP-related autoinflammation and immune dysregulation (PRAID). The CDR3 reads CASRVPSTDTQYF. The CDR3 DNA reads TGTGCCAGCAGGGTTCCTAGCACAGATACGCAGTATTTT.